This TCR beta chain was documented in a study of cytomegalovirus exposure and HLA in healthy donors. Study findings and constraints: Some TCR beta chains (164 of them) were listed as cytomegalovirus-associated. Reports indicated that the classifier achieved high specificity and sensitivity in diagnosing cytomegalovirus status. A reported reduction in N-insertions relative to the roughly 700-donor mean was seen in an Asian-associated ancestry cluster in a later analysis.

With regard to this clone: The target antigen is unknown.

Each donor was nominally healthy when sampled (though unrecorded immune exposures were likely). The primer mix had 60 Vbeta and 13 Jbeta primers. The assay was immunoSEQ multiplex PCR, and TCRdb's table has in-frame clones only and misses some. The data show about 180,000 clones, with around 81% seen just once and around 5.7% held by the top ten. V gave up 6 bases and J gave up 8 bases; unmatched junction bases: 23. CDR1 is SQVTM and CDR2 is ANQGSEA in the germline V gene. The CDR3 consists of 20 residues. The sequence came from a man in his forties in good health and CMV-seronegative. The specimen was PBMCs. The chain joins TRBV29-1 to TRBJ2-1; 15 bases agree with TRBD2. CDR3 sequence reads: CSVGFGLAGGRNSPTDEQFF. CDR3 DNA: TGCAGCGTGGGATTCGGACTAGCGGGGGGGAGGAATTCCCCTACCGATGAGCAGTTCTTC.